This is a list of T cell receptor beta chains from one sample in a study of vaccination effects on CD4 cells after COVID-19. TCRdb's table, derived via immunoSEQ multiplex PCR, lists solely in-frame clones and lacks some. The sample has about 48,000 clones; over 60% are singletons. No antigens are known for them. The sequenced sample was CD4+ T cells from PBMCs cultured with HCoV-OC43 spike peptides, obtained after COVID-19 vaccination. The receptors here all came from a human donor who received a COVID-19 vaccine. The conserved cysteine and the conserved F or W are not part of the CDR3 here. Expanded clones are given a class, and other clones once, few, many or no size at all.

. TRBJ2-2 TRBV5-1 ASSLPGGNTGELF
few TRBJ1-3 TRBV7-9 ASSLALDGNTIY
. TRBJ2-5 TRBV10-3 AISESSGTRGTQY
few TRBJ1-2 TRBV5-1 ASSPGTGGGYT
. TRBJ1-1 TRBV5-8 ASKPNEAF
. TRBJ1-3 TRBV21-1 ASSKVKRGPLGGNTIY
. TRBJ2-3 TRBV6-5 ASSSASSNTQY
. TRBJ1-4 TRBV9 ASSVDQRGEKLF
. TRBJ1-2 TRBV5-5 ASSLSGQNNYGYT
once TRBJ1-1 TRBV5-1 ASRWDGNTEAF
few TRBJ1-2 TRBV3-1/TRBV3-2 ASSQDLTGGSGYT
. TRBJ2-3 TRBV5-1 ASSMGATTSTDTQY
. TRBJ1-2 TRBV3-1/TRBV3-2 ASSQQGAYGYT
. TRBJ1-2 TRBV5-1 ASSWGTGDYT
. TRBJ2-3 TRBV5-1 ASSSLAGGLADTQY
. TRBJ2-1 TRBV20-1 SASTPGLDNEQF
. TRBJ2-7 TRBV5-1 ASSLANSGTYEQY
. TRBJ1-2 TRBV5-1 ASSPRGGEDYGYT
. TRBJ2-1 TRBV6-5 ASMGVTSYNEQF
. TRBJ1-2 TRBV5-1 ASRSTANYGYT
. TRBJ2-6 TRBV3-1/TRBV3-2 ASSPGRYSGANVLT
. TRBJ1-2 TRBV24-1 ATSDNVQGEGYT
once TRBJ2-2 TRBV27 ASSLSWLAGTGELF
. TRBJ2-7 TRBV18 ASSPRQESSYEQY
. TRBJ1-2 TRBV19 ASSSGTGTFGYT
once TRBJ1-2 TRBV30 AWSVRVLSIRGRNYGYT
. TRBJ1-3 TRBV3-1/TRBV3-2 ASSRASHRGSSGNTIY
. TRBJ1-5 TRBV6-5 ASTETPNQPQH
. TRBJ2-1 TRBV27 ASSPWVEGNEQF
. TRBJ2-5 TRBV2 ASAGGQGAWETQY
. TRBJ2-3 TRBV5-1 ASSLEQGSDTQY
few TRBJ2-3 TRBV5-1 ASSSTFTSTDTQY
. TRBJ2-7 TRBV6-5 ACSGVSSYEQY
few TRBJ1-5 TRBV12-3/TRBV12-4 ASSTGNGQPQH
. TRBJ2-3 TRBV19 ASRLAGDVDTQY
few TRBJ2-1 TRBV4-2 ASSQDRANSYNEQF
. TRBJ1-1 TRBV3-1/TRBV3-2 ASSQRGWGTEAF
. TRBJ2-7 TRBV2 ASRQDRAISEQY
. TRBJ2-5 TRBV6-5 ASSRDRVGETQY
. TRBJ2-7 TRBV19 ASSRGQATYEQY
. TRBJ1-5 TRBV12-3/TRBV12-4 ASRYGRQPQH
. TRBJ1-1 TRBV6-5 ASSNRVRTEAF
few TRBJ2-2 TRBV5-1 ASSLEGSTGELF
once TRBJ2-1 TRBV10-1 ASSGTSGRLGSYNEQF
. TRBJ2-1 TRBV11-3 ASSLAGSAGVGEQF
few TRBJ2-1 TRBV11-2 ASSLADAGTYNEQF
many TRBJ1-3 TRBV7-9 ASSPTGNTIY
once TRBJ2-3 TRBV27 ASSTITDTQY
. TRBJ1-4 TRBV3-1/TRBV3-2 ASSHFRGQTNEKLF
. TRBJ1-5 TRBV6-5 ASSSSGSNQPQH
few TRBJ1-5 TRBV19 ASSIGRLGDGRDQPQH
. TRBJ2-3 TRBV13 ASSSSGRTDTQY